The rows below give T cell receptor beta chains drawn from one sample of a study of blood T cell repertoires in COVID-19. Measured with immunoSEQ multiplex PCR; TCRdb has only the in-frame clones, and not every one. Here the sample spans more than 200,000 clones, 86% being singletons. The sequencing sample was made of PBMCs or T cells enriched from blood (not recorded which). The receptors were sampled from a man in his forties who had recovered from COVID-19. Both conserved end residues are part of each CDR3. D genes are given only for firm matches. Size values are once, few and many counts, or a class for expanded clones, and some rows have none.

V gene	D gene	J gene	clone size	CDR3 length	CDR3 protein	CDR3 DNA
TRBV11-3	TRBD2	TRBJ2-2	few	16	CASSSGTSGATGELFF	TGTGCCAGCAGCTCCGGGACTAGCGGGGCTACCGGGGAGCTGTTTTTT
TRBV6-5	TRBD1	TRBJ1-2	NA	13	CATTRTGGYGYTF	TGTGCCACCACCAGGACAGGGGGCTATGGCTACACCTTC
TRBV11-3	NA	TRBJ2-7	NA	13	CASSLWHLDEQYF	TGTGCCAGCAGCTTATGGCATCTGGACGAGCAGTACTTC
TRBV27	NA	TRBJ2-1	NA	16	CASSLRGPSSYNEQFF	TGTGCCAGCAGTTTAAGGGGCCCGAGCTCCTACAATGAGCAGTTCTTC
TRBV11-2	TRBD2	TRBJ2-1	NA	14	CASSLGGRANEQFF	TGTGCCAGCAGCTTAGGCGGGAGGGCCAATGAGCAGTTCTTC
TRBV19	TRBD1	TRBJ2-3	NA	15	CASRSGQGTADTQYF	TGTGCCAGTAGATCGGGACAGGGGACGGCAGATACGCAGTATTTT
TRBV28	NA	TRBJ1-2	once	13	CASRAGRGYGYTF	TGTGCCAGCAGGGCAGGTAGGGGGTATGGCTACACCTTC
TRBV19	TRBD1	TRBJ2-7	NA	14	CASRGTGAAYEQYF	TGTGCCAGTAGAGGGACAGGGGCCGCCTACGAGCAGTACTTC
TRBV6-1	NA	TRBJ1-6	NA	15	CASSEAQWGGSPLHF	TGTGCCAGCAGTGAAGCGCAATGGGGGGGTTCACCCCTCCACTTT
TRBV6-5	NA	TRBJ1-2	NA	15	CASIPEGGGVGGYTF	TGTGCCAGCATACCCGAGGGAGGCGGGGTTGGTGGCTACACCTTC
TRBV6-2/TRBV6-3	TRBD2	TRBJ2-5	NA	14	CASSYSGLAGTQYF	TGTGCCAGCAGTTACTCCGGACTAGCGGGGACCCAGTACTTC
TRBV6-5	NA	TRBJ1-1	NA	14	CASRMAGTVAEAFF	TGTGCCAGCAGGATGGCAGGGACTGTGGCTGAAGCTTTCTTT
TRBV19	NA	TRBJ2-3	NA	12	CASSSLGDTQYF	TGTGCCAGTAGTTCTCTAGGAGATACGCAGTATTTT
TRBV9	TRBD2	TRBJ2-3	NA	18	CASSVAGRGTRGGDTQYF	TGTGCCAGCAGCGTAGCGGGGCGTGGGACTAGGGGTGGAGATACGCAGTATTTT
TRBV29-1	NA	TRBJ1-2	NA	10	CSVSQHGYTF	TGCAGCGTTTCACAGCATGGCTACACCTTC
TRBV5-1	TRBD2	TRBJ2-5	NA	14	CASSFGTTEETQYF	TGCGCCAGCAGCTTCGGGACTACGGAGGAGACCCAGTACTTC
TRBV30	NA	TRBJ1-1	NA	13	CAFTRTANTEAFF	TGTGCCTTCACTCGGACAGCGAACACTGAAGCTTTCTTT
TRBV7-9	NA	TRBJ2-4	NA	17	CASSPEGGAESKNIQYF	TGTGCCAGCAGCCCCGAAGGGGGGGCCGAATCCAAAAACATTCAGTACTTC
TRBV15	TRBD2	TRBJ2-3	NA	16	CATSRDREGGTDTQYF	TGTGCCACCAGCAGAGATCGGGAGGGGGGCACAGATACGCAGTATTTT
TRBV18	NA	TRBJ1-1	NA	14	CASSPTGLNTEAFF	TGTGCCAGCTCACCAACAGGACTGAACACTGAAGCTTTCTTT
TRBV6-5	NA	TRBJ1-1	NA	15	CASSSAGSGRTEAFF	TGTGCCAGCAGTTCCGCCGGGAGTGGGCGGACTGAAGCTTTCTTT
TRBV10-1	TRBD1	TRBJ1-1	NA	13	CAGRDSFNTEAFF	TGCGCCGGTCGGGACAGTTTTAACACTGAAGCTTTCTTT
TRBV6-2/TRBV6-3	NA	TRBJ1-3	NA	17	CASSYSHPRSSGNTIYF	TGTGCCAGCAGTTACTCCCACCCCCGGTCCTCTGGAAACACCATATATTTT
TRBV6-5	NA	TRBJ2-6	NA	13	CASSGVGANVLTF	TGTGCCAGCTCCGGGGTGGGGGCCAACGTCCTGACTTTC
TRBV20-1	NA	TRBJ2-7	NA	11	CSARDSYEQYF	TGCAGTGCTAGAGACAGCTACGAGCAGTACTTC
TRBV4-2	TRBD1	TRBJ1-4	NA	16	CASSHLETGAGKKLFF	TGTGCCAGCAGCCACCTAGAGACAGGGGCAGGTAAAAAACTGTTTTTT
TRBV11-2	TRBD1	TRBJ1-1	NA	16	CASSPSGTGPNTEAFF	TGTGCCAGCAGCCCATCCGGGACAGGGCCCAACACTGAAGCTTTCTTT
TRBV6-8	TRBD1	TRBJ2-1	NA	16	CASSTRGRPSYNEQFF	TGTGCCAGCAGTACCAGGGGGAGACCCTCCTACAATGAGCAGTTCTTC
TRBV9	TRBD1	TRBJ1-4	NA	18	CASSAGTGGRVVGEKLFF	TGTGCCAGCAGCGCAGGGACAGGGGGTAGGGTTGTTGGTGAAAAACTGTTTTTT
TRBV15	TRBD2	TRBJ2-1	NA	17	CATSRVPGLAGDDEQFF	TGTGCCACCAGCAGAGTCCCCGGACTAGCGGGAGATGATGAGCAGTTCTTC
TRBV5-5	NA	TRBJ2-3	NA	15	CASSLDSPRTDTQYF	TGTGCCAGCAGCTTGGACTCCCCTCGCACAGATACGCAGTATTTT
TRBV20-1	NA	TRBJ2-1	NA	10	CSATLSEQFF	TGCAGTGCTACACTATCCGAGCAGTTCTTC
TRBV2	TRBD1	TRBJ1-2	NA	15	CASSSLGQGDDDYTF	TGTGCCAGCAGTTCCTTGGGACAGGGGGATGATGACTACACCTTC
TRBV7-6	TRBD2	TRBJ2-7	NA	14	CASSERGSSYEQYF	TGTGCCAGCAGTGAGCGGGGAAGCTCCTACGAGCAGTACTTC
TRBV11-3	NA	TRBJ1-6	NA	13	CASSILSGSPLHF	TGTGCCAGCAGCATACTTTCTGGTTCACCCCTCCACTTT
TRBV27	NA	TRBJ1-1	NA	16	CASSISGMLENTEAFF	TGTGCCAGCAGCATATCAGGGATGCTAGAAAACACTGAAGCTTTCTTT
TRBV15	TRBD2	TRBJ2-2	NA	15	CATSRSGLAGGELFF	TGTGCCACCAGCAGATCAGGACTAGCGGGAGGGGAGCTGTTTTTT
TRBV28	TRBD2	TRBJ2-3	NA	18	CASSLWGPLAGSTDTQYF	TGTGCCAGCAGTTTATGGGGACCTCTAGCGGGATCTACAGATACGCAGTATTTT
TRBV4-3	NA	TRBJ2-5	NA	14	CASSQGTRQETQYF	TGCGCCAGCAGCCAAGGGACTCGTCAAGAGACCCAGTACTTC
TRBV19	TRBD1	TRBJ1-5	few	17	CASSSSTGVIGNQPQHF	TGTGCCAGTAGTAGTTCGACAGGGGTTATAGGCAATCAGCCCCAGCATTTT